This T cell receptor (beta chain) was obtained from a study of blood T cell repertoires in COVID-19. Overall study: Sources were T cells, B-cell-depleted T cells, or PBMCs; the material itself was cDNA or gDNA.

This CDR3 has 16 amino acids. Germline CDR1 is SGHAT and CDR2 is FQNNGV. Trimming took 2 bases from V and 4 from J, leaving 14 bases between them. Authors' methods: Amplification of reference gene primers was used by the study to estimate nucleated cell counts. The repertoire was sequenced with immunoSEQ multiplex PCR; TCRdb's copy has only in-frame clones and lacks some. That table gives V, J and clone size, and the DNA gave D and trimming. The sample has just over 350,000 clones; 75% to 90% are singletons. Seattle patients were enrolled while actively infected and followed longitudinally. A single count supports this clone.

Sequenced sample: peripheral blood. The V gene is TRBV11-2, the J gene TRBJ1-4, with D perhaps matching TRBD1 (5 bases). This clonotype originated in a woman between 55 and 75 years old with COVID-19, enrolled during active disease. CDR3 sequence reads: CASSLQGSLSNEKLFF. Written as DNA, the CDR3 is TGTGCCAGCAGCTTACAGGGATCTCTAAGTAATGAAAAACTGTTTTTT.